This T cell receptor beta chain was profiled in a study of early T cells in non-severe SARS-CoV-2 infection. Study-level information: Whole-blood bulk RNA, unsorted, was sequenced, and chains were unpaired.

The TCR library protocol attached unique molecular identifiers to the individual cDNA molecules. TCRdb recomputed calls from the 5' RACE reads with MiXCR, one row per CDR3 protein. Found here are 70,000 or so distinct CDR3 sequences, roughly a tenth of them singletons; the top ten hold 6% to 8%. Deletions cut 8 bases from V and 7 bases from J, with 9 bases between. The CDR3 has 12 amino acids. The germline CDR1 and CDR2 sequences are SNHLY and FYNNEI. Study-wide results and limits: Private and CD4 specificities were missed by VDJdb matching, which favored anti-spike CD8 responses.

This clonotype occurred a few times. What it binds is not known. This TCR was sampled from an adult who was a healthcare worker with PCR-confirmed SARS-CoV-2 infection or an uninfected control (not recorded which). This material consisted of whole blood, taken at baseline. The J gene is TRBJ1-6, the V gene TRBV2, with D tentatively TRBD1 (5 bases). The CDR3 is CASRDANSPLHF. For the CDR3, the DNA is TGTGCCAGCCGGGACGCCAATTCACCCCTCCACTTT.